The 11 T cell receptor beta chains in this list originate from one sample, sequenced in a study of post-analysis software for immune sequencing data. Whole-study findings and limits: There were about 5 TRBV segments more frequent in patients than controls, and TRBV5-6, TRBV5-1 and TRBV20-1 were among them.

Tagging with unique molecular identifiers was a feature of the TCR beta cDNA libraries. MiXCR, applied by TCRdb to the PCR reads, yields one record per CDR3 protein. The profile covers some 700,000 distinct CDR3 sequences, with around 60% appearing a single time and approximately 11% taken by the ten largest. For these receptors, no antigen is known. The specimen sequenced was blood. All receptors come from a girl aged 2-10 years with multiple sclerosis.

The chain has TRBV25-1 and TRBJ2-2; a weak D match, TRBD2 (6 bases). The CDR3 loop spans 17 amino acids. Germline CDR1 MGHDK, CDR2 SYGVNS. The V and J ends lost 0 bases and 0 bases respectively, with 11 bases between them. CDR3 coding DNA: TGTGCCAGCAGTGAATATCGGGACTCGTCGAACACCGGGGAGCTGTTTTTT. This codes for CASSEYRDSSNTGELFF.

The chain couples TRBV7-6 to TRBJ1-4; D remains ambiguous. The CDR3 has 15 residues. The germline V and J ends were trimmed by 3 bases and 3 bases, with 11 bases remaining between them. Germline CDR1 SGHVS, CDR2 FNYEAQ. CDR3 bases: TGTGCCAGCAGCTTGCAGCCTGGCGCTAATGAAAAACTGTTTTTT. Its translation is CASSLQPGANEKLFF.

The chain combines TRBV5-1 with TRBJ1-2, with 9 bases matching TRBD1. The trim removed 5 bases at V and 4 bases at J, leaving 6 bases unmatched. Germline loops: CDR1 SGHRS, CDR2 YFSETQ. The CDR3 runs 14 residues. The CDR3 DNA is TGCGCCAGCAGAACTACAGGGGGCGGCTATGGCTACACCTTC. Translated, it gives CASRTTGGGYGYTF.

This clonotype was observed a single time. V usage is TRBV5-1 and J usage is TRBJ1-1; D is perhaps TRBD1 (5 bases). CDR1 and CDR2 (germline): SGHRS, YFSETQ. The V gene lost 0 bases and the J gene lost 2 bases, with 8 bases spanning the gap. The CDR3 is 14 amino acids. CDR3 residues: CASSLDRINTEAFF. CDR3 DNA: TGCGCCAGCAGCTTGGACAGGATTAACACTGAAGCTTTCTTT.

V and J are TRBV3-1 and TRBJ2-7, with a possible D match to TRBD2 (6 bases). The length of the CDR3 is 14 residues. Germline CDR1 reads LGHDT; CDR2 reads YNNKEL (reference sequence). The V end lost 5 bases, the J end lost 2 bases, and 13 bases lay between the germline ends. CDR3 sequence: CASSGRDGTYEQYF. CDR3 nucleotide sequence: TGTGCCAGCAGCGGGCGGGACGGTACCTACGAGCAGTACTTC.

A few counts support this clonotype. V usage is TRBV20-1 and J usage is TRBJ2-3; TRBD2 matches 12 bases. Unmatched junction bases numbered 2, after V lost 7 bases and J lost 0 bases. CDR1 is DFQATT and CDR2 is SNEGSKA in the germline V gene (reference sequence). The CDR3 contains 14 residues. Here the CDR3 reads CSEGLAGSTDTQYF. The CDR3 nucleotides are TGCAGTGAGGGACTAGCGGGTAGCACAGATACGCAGTATTTT.

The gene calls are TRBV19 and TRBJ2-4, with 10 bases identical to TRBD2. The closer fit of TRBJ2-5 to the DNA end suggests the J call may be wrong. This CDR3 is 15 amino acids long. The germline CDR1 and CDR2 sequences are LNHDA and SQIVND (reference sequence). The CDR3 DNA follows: TGTGCCAGTAGTCAGAGCGGGGGGGCCGGGGAGACCCAGTACTTC. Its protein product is CASSQSGGAGETQYF.

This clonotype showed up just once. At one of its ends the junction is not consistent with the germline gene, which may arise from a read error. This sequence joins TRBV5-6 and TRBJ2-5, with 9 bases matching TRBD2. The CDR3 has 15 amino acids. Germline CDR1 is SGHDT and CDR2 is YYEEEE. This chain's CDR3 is CASSFAAGGTETQYF. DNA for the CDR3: TGCGCCAGCAGCTTTGCAGCGGGAGGAACAGAGACCCAGTACTTC.

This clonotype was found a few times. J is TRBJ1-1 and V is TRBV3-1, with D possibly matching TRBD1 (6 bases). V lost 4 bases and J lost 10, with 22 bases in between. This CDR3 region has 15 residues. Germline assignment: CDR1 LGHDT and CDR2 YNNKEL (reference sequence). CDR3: CASSLLQGPGSTAFF. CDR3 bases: TGTGCCAGCAGCCTCCTTCAGGGGCCAGGGAGTACAGCTTTCTTT.

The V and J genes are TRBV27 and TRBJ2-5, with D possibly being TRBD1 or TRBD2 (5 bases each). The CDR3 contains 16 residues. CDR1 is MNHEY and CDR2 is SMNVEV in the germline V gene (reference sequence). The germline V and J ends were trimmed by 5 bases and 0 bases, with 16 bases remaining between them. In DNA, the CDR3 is TGTGCCAGCAGTCAGTCGGGACGCCGCAACCAAGAGACCCAGTACTTC. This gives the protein CASSQSGRRNQETQYF.

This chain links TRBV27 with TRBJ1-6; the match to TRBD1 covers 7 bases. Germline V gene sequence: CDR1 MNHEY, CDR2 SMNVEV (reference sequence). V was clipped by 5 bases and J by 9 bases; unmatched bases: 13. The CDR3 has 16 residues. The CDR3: CASSPDPTGLGSPLHF. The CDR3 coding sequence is TGTGCCAGCAGTCCCGACCCGACAGGGTTGGGTTCACCCCTCCACTTT.